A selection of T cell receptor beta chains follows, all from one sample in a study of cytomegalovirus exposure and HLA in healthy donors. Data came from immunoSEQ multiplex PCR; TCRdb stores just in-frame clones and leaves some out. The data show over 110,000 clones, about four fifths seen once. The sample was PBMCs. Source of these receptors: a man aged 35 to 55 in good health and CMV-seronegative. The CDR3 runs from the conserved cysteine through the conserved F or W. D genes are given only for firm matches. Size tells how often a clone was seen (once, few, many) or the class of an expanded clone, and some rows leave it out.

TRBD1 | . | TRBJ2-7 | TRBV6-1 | TGTGCCAGCAACCGCGGGACAGGGGTATACGAGCAGTACTTC | CASNRGTGVYEQYF
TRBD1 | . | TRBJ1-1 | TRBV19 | TGTGCCAGTAGTTATACAGGGGGCGCCTCCGTTTTTGAAGCTTTCTTT | CASSYTGGASVFEAFF
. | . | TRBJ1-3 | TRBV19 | TGTGCCAGTAGACCTTCAGGAAACTCTGGAAACACCATATATTTT | CASRPSGNSGNTIYF
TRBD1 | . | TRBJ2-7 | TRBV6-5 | TGTGCCAGCAGGAGACAGGGACAAACCTACGAGCAGTACTTC | CASRRQGQTYEQYF
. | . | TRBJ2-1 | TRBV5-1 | TGCGCCAGCCGAACCACCGACTCGAGGATCTACGGTGAGCAGTTCTTC | CASRTTDSRIYGEQFF
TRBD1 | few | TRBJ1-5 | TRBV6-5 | TGTGCCAGCACCCCGGACAGGGGGAGCAATCAGCCCCAGCATTTT | CASTPDRGSNQPQHF
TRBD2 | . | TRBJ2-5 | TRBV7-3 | TGTGCCAGCAGCGCCGCGGGACTAGAGGAGACCCAGTACTTC | CASSAAGLEETQYF
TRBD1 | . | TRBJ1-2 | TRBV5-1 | TGCGCCAGCAGCTCGGGGGACAGAGAAAGGGGGAACTATGGCTACACCTTC | CASSSGDRERGNYGYTF
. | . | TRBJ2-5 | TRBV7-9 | TGTGCCAGCAGCTTAGCGCTGGGTGGAGAGACTCAGTACTTC | CASSLALGGETQYF
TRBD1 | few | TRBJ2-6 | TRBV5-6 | TGTGCCAGCAGAGCCCTAGGACAGGGCAAATCTGGGGCCAACGTCCTGACTTTC | CASRALGQGKSGANVLTF
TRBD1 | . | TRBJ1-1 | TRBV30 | TGTGCCTGGACAGGGGGCATGAACACTGAAGCTTTCTTT | CAWTGGMNTEAFF
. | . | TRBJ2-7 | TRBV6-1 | TGTGCCAGCAGTGAGGCCGGGTCCCAAAACTCCTACGAGCAGTACTTC | CASSEAGSQNSYEQYF
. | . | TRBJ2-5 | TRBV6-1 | TGTGCCAGCAGTGAATTTGGATGGAGGAACAGAGAGACCCAGTACTTC | CASSEFGWRNRETQYF
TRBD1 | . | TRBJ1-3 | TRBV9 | TGTGCCAGCTTGGGACAGCCTGGAAACACCATATATTTT | CASLGQPGNTIYF
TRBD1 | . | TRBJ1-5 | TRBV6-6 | TGTGCCAGCAGTAAAGACAGGGACAGCAATCAGCCCCAGCATTTT | CASSKDRDSNQPQHF
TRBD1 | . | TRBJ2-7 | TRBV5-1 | TGCGCCAGCAGCCCAATCGGACAGGGGCACGAGCAGTACTTC | CASSPIGQGHEQYF
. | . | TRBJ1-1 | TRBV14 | TGTGCCAGCAGCCAAGAAACAACGAACACTGAAGCTTTCTTT | CASSQETTNTEAFF
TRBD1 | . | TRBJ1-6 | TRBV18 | TGTGCCAGCTCCCTCGGACAGGGTTTGGATTCACCCCTCCACTTT | CASSLGQGLDSPLHF
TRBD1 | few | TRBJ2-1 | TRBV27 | TGTGCCAGCAGCATACGCGGGACAGGGTACAATGAGCAGTTCTTC | CASSIRGTGYNEQFF
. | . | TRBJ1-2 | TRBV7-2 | TGTGCCAGCAGCTTAGAACAGGGCAACTATGGCTACACCTTC | CASSLEQGNYGYTF
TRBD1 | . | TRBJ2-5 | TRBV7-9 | TGTGCCAGCAGCTTAGCTAGGACAGGAGAAGAGACCCAGTACTTC | CASSLARTGEETQYF
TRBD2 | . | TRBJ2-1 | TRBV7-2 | TGTGCCAGCAGCGTAAGACGGACTAGAGAATACAATGAGCAGTTCTTC | CASSVRRTREYNEQFF
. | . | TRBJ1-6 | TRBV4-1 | TGCGCCAGCAGCCAAGTTCCAAATTCACCCCTCCACTTT | CASSQVPNSPLHF
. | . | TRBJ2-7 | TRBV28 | TGTGCCAGCAGATTGGACACTGTGATCTCCTACGAGCAGTACTTC | CASRLDTVISYEQYF
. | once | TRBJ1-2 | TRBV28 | TGTGCCAGCAGTTCCGGGACAACCTATGGCTACACCTTC | CASSSGTTYGYTF
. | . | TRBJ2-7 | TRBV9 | TGTGCCAGCAGCCCGGCCCCGGGGGACCACTACGAGCAGTACTTC | CASSPAPGDHYEQYF
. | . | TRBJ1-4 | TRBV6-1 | TGTGCCAGCAGAACGACAACCAACCATAATGAAAAACTGTTTTTT | CASRTTTNHNEKLFF
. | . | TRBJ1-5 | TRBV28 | TGTGCCAGCAGTGTCACAGGGATCAATCAGCCCCAGCATTTT | CASSVTGINQPQHF
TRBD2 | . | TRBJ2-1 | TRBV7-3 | TGTGCCAGCAGCAAAGGGCGGGCGGGAGGAGACAATGAGCAGTTCTTC | CASSKGRAGGDNEQFF
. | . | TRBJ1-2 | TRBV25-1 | TGTGCCAGCAGTGACAGTCGGACAGCCCTCTATGGCTACACCTTC | CASSDSRTALYGYTF
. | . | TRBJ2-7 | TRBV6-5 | TGTGCCAGCAGTGAACAGGGCTACGAGCAGTACTTC | CASSEQGYEQYF
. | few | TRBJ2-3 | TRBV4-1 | TGCGCCAGCAGCCAAGTCCGCAGATCAACAGATACGCAGTATTTT | CASSQVRRSTDTQYF
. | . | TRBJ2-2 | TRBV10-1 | TGCGCCAGCAGTGAAGGTCAGGTTAACACCGGGGAGCTGTTTTTT | CASSEGQVNTGELFF
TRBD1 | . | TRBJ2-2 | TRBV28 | TGTGCCAGCAGTCCCCCGCTGATCGGGACAGGGTTCACCGGGGAGCTGTTTTTT | CASSPPLIGTGFTGELFF
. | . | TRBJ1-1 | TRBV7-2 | TGTGCCAGCAGCTCGAGATCGAACACTGAAGCTTTCTTT | CASSSRSNTEAFF
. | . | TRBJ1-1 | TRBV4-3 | TGCGCCAGCAGCCAAGTCCAGGGATGGACTGAAGCTTTCTTT | CASSQVQGWTEAFF
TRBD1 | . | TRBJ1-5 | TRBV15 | TGTGCCACCAGCAGAGATCGAAGGGGCAGGGGGCAGAGCAATCAGCCCCAGCATTTT | CATSRDRRGRGQSNQPQHF
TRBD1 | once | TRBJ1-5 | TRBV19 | TGTGCCAGTACCAAAGGACAGGGGGCGTCGGGCAATCAGCCCCAGCATTTT | CASTKGQGASGNQPQHF
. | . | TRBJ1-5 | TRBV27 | TGTGCCAGCAGCCCTAGCGGCAGGGAGTATAGCAATCAGCCCCAGCATTTT | CASSPSGREYSNQPQHF
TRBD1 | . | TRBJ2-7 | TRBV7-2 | TGTGCCAGCAGCCCGAGGACAACAGGGGGTAGCGAGCAGTACTTC | CASSPRTTGGSEQYF
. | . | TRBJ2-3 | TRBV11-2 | TGTGCCAGCAGCTGGCGGGACTTTGGGCGCACAGATACGCAGTATTTT | CASSWRDFGRTDTQYF
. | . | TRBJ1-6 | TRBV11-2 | TGTGCCAGCAGCTTAGGGAACAGCCCCCTCCACTTT | CASSLGNSPLHF
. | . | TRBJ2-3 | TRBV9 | TGTGCCAGCAGCGCCGGAGGAAATGTGCAGGGGAGCATGTGGCAGTATTTT | CASSAGGNVQGSMWQYF
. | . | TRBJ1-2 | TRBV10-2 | TGCGCCAGCAGTGAGTCTCGGAGAAACTATGGCTACACCTTC | CASSESRRNYGYTF
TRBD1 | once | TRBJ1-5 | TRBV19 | TGTGCCAGTAGTGTTGAACAGGGGGCATTTCAGCCCCAGCATTTT | CASSVEQGAFQPQHF